The 9 T cell receptor beta chains below all came from one sample that was sequenced in a study of blood T cell repertoires in COVID-19. Using immunoSEQ multiplex PCR, the repertoire was profiled, and TCRdb retains in-frame clones only, with some absent. The profile shows over 200,000 clones, more than 85% of them singletons. Sequenced: peripheral blood. These receptors all come from a person under 35 with COVID-19, enrolled during active disease.

This chain uses TRBV7-9 with TRBJ1-5; D ambiguous. V shed 3 bases and J shed 11 bases, with 14 bases lying between them. Germline V gene data show CDR1 as SEHNR and CDR2 as FQNEAQ (reference sequence). CDR3 size: 13 residues. The CDR3 sequence: CASSFHGGETQHF. In DNA, the CDR3 is TGTGCCAGCAGCTTTCATGGTGGAGAAACCCAGCATTTT.

Concerning this clone itself: Mismatch with germline at one junction end may stem from a read error. V is TRBV6-6 and J is TRBJ2-7; D gene ambiguous. Germline lookup yields CDR1 MNHNY and CDR2 SVGAGI (reference sequence). CDR3 length equals 14 residues. CDR3 residues: CASSPDTTSHEQYF. CDR3 coding DNA: TGTGCCAGCAGTCCCGACACGACCTCCCACGAGCAGTACTTC.

This chain uses TRBV6-5 with TRBJ2-1, with D tentatively TRBD2 (6 bases). Trimming took 3 bases from V and 4 from J, leaving 13 bases between them. CDR1 and CDR2 (germline): MNHEY, SVGAGI. The CDR3 has 15 residues. The CDR3, as DNA: TGTGCCAGCAGTTATTGGTCAGGGAGGTACAATGAGCAGTTCTTC. Amino acid sequence: CASSYWSGRYNEQFF.

The chain recombines TRBV5-1 with TRBJ1-2; 8 positions agree with TRBD1. Looked up from germline, CDR1 is SGHRS and CDR2 is YFSETQ. Unmatched junction bases numbered 2, after V lost 1 base and J lost 6 bases. The CDR3 consists of 13 residues. CDR3 sequence: CASSLTGGNGYTF. DNA of the CDR3: TGCGCCAGCAGCTTGACAGGGGGAAATGGCTACACCTTC.

The chain recombines TRBV9 with TRBJ1-5; possibly TRBD1 for D (6 bases). Germline V gives CDR1 SGDLS, CDR2 YYNGEE. With 3 bases removed from V and 5 bases from J, the gap between germline ends came to 15 bases. The CDR3 has 15 amino acids. CDR3 region: CASSAAGQFDQPQHF. As DNA, the CDR3 is TGTGCCAGCAGCGCAGCCGGACAGTTTGATCAGCCCCAGCATTTT.

This clone was observed a few times. The chain carries TRBV27 and TRBJ1-5, with D perhaps matching TRBD1 (5 bases). Trimming took off 5 bases at V and 0 bases at J, with 8 bases between the two ends. Per germline, CDR1 MNHEY and CDR2 SMNVEV (reference sequence). CDR3 length: 14 amino acids. Here the CDR3 DNA reads TGTGCCAGCAGTCCGGGACTTAGCAATCAGCCCCAGCATTTT. Translation gives CASSPGLSNQPQHF.

The chain joins TRBV4-2 to TRBJ2-1; TRBD2 matches at 11 bases. CDR1 and CDR2 (germline): LGHNA, YNFKEQ. The V segment lost 4 bases and the J segment 3 bases; nucleotides outside the gene matches: 2. The CDR3 length is 15 residues. CDR3: CASSPGLAVYNEQFF. The CDR3, as DNA: TGTGCCAGCAGCCCGGGACTAGCGGTCTACAATGAGCAGTTCTTC.

J is TRBJ2-4 and V is TRBV15; 10 nucleotides align to TRBD2. Germline V lookup: CDR1 LNHNV, CDR2 YYDKDF (reference sequence). This CDR3 is built from 17 residues. Trimming took 0 bases from V and 7 from J; bases not matched to a gene: 9. The DNA of the CDR3 is TGTGCCACCAGCAGAGATTGGGCTAGCGGGGGTGGGAACATTCAGTACTTC. It specifies CATSRDWASGGGNIQYF.

This chain uses TRBV23-1 with TRBJ2-7; D perhaps matches TRBD1 (6 bases). TRBV23-1 is an ORF; its function is uncertain. The CDR3 length is 15 residues. V was pared by 0 bases and J by 2 bases, with 11 bases between. The CDR3 DNA sequence: TGCGCCAGCAGTCAATCGGGGACACATACCTACGAGCAGTACTTC. Translation: CASSQSGTHTYEQYF.